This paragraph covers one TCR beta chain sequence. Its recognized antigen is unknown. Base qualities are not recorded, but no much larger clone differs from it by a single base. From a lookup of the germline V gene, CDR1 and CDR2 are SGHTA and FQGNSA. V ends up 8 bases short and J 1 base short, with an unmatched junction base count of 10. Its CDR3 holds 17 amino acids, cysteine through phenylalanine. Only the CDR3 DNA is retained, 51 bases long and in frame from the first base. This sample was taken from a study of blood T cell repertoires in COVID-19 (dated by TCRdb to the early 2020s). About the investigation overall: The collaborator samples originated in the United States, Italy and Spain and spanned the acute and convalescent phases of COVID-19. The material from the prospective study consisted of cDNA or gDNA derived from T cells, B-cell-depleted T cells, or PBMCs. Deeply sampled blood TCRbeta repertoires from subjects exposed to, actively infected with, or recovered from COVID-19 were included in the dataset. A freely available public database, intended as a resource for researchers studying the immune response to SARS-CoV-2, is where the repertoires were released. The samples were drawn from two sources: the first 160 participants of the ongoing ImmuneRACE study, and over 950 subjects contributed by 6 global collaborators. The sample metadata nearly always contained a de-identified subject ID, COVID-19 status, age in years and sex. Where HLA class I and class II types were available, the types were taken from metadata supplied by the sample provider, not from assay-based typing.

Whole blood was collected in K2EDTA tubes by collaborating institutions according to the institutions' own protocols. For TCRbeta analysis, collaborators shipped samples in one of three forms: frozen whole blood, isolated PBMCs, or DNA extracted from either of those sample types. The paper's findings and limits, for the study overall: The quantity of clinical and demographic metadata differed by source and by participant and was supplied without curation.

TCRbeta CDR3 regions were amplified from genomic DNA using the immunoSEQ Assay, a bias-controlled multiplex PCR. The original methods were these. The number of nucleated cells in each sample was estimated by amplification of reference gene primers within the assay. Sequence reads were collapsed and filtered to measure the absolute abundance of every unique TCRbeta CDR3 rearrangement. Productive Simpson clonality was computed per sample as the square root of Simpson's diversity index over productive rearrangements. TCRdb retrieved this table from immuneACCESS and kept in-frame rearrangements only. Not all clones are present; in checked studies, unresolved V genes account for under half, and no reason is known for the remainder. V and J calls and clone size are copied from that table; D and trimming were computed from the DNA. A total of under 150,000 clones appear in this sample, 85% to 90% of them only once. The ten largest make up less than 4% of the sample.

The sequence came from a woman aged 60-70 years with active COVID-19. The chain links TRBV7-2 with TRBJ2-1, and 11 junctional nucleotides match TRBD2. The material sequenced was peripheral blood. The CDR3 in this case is CASLISGRASSYNEQFF. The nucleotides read TGTGCCAGCTTAATTAGCGGGAGGGCAAGTTCCTACAATGAGCAGTTCTTC. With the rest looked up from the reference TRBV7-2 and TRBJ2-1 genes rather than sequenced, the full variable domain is GAGVSQSPSNKVTEKGKDVELRCDPISGHTALYWYRQSLGQGLEFLIYFQGNSAPDKSGLPSDRFSAERTGGSVSTLTIQRTQQEDSAVYLCASLISGRASSYNEQFFGPGTRLTVL.